This entry lists 21 T cell receptor beta chains sequenced from one sample in a study of T cell changes during pregnancy in multiple sclerosis. TCRdb keeps only in-frame clones here, not all; method: immunoSEQ multiplex PCR. The sample contains about 31,000 clones, approximately 90% of which appear only once. Source: CD8+ T cells from peripheral blood mononuclear cells, taken in the second trimester of pregnancy. These receptors were collected from a female donor with multiple sclerosis, enrolled in a pregnancy study.

V and J are TRBV2 and TRBJ1-5, with TRBD1 matching 9 bases. The junction had 6 bases not matched to a gene; V was cut back by 7 bases and J by 5 bases. The CDR3 has 14 amino acids. Germline CDR1 SNHLY, CDR2 FYNNEI. CDR3 in DNA: TGTGCCAGCAATCCGGGACAGGGTTATCAGCCCCAGCATTTT. Encoded protein: CASNPGQGYQPQHF.

The rearrangement links TRBV7-2 to TRBJ2-7, with 7 bases matching TRBD2. This CDR3 region has 15 residues. V dropped 1 base and J dropped 0; count of bases not matched to a gene: 3. The germline gives CDR1 SGHTA, CDR2 FQGNSA. CDR3: CASSLVGEGSYEQYF. The CDR3 nucleotides are TGTGCCAGCAGCTTAGTGGGGGAGGGCTCCTACGAGCAGTACTTC.

V is TRBV2 and J is TRBJ2-1; TRBD1 is a possible D gene (7 bases). Trimming shortened V by 6 bases and J by 7 bases, and 19 bases separated the two germline ends. The CDR3 extends over 15 amino acids. CDR1 and CDR2 (germline): SNHLY, FYNNEI. CDR3 in DNA: TGTGCCAGCAGCGCCGGGACTTCCAGGGGGAATGAGCAGTTCTTC. It codes for CASSAGTSRGNEQFF. The variable domain in full, with the rest retrieved from reference TRBV2 and TRBJ2-1, is EPEVTQTPSHQVTQMGQEVILRCVPISNHLYFYWYRQILGQKVEFLVSFYNNEISEKSEIFDDQFSVERPDGSNFTLKIRSTKLEDSAMYFCASSAGTSRGNEQFFGPGTRLTVL.

CDR3 sequence reads: CSVEEGDALSYEQYF. In DNA form, the CDR3 reads TGCAGCGTTGAAGAGGGAGACGCCCTGTCCTACGAGCAGTACTTC. The chain uses TRBV29-1 and TRBJ2-7; D possibly corresponds to TRBD2 (5 bases). The CDR3 contains 15 residues. V gave up 0 bases and J gave up 1 base, with 13 bases separating them. CDR1 is SQVTM, CDR2 ANQGSEA, per germline.

The V and J genes are TRBV6-4 and TRBJ2-1; D possibly corresponds to TRBD2 (6 bases). The germline V gene has CDR1 MRHNA and CDR2 SNTAGT. Trimming took 6 bases from V and 0 from J, leaving 15 bases between them. The CDR3 consists of 16 residues. CDR3 in DNA: TGTGCCAGCAGGGAGGCGTCTAGCGACTCCTACAATGAGCAGTTCTTC. Translation gives CASREASSDSYNEQFF.

The V and J genes are TRBV7-9 and TRBJ2-3; D possibly corresponds to TRBD1 (6 bases). The germline V gene has CDR1 SEHNR and CDR2 FQNEAQ (reference sequence). V lost 11 bases and J 2 bases, leaving 14 bases between the germline ends. The CDR3 has 13 residues. The CDR3 DNA sequence: TGTGCCGCCAGCAGGGGTACCACAGATACGCAGTATTTT. Translated, it gives CAASRGTTDTQYF.

The rearrangement uses TRBV11-2 and TRBJ1-2; TRBD1 is a possible D gene (6 bases). The CDR3 runs 13 residues. The germline V gene encodes CDR1 SGHAT and CDR2 FQNNGV. Trimming cost V 1 base and J 6 bases, with 9 bases left between them. In DNA, the CDR3 is TGTGCCAGCAGCTTAGGGCCAGGGGATGGCTACACCTTC. Protein: CASSLGPGDGYTF.

The chain employs TRBV14 and TRBJ2-7; 7 bases agree with TRBD2. The CDR3 has 15 residues. Looked up from germline, CDR1 is SGHDN and CDR2 is FVKESK. V shed 0 bases and J 4 bases; nucleotides not matched to a gene: 6. The CDR3: CASSQDPRGVYEQYF. CDR3 DNA: TGTGCCAGCAGCCAAGATCCCCGGGGGGTATACGAGCAGTACTTC. The entire variable domain, with the rest obtained from reference TRBV14 and TRBJ2-7, is as follows: EAGVTQFPSHSVIEKGQTVTLRCDPISGHDNLYWYRRVMGKEIKFLLHFVKESKQDESGMPNNRFLAERTGGTYSTLKVQPAELEDSGVYFCASSQDPRGVYEQYFGPGTRLTVT.

This chain uses TRBV7-9 with TRBJ1-2; tentatively, D is TRBD1 (5 bases). Germline V gene lookup returns CDR1 SEHNR and CDR2 FQNEAQ (reference sequence). CDR3 size: 13 residues. V was cut by 5 bases and J by 8 bases, with 15 bases left in between. As DNA, the CDR3 is TGTGCCAGCAGCCAAGACAGTCCTAGAGGCTACACCTTC. Its protein product is CASSQDSPRGYTF. The full variable domain, in which reference TRBV7-9 and TRBJ1-2 provide the parts outside the CDR3, is DTGVSQNPRHKITKRGQNVTFRCDPISEHNRLYWYRQTLGQGPEFLTYFQNEAQLEKSRLLSDRFSAERPKGSFSTLEIQRTEQGDSAMYLCASSQDSPRGYTFGSGTRLTVV.

The V gene is TRBV2, the J gene TRBJ2-7, with 10 bases identical to TRBD2. V was clipped by 2 bases and J by 3 bases; unmatched bases: 1. CDR1 and CDR2 (germline): SNHLY, FYNNEI. The CDR3 is 14 amino acids. The CDR3 region has the DNA TGTGCCAGCAGTGAACCTAGCGGGAGCTACGAGCAGTACTTC. This encodes CASSEPSGSYEQYF.

A single count supports this clone. The rearrangement uses TRBV7-7 and TRBJ2-5; 8 bases are shared with TRBD2. Looked up from germline, CDR1 is SSHAT and CDR2 is FNYEAQ (reference sequence). Trimming removed 1 base from V and 2 bases from J; junction bases left unmatched: 6. This CDR3 is built from 16 residues. The CDR3 region is CASSLDAGGGQETQYF. In DNA form, the CDR3 reads TGTGCCAGCAGCTTAGACGCGGGAGGAGGTCAAGAGACCCAGTACTTC.

The chain combines TRBV4-1 with TRBJ1-5; D is ambiguous. This CDR3 is built from 17 residues. Trimming pared 0 bases from V and 2 bases from J, leaving 14 bases between. Germline CDR1 reads MGHRA; CDR2 reads YSYEKL. The CDR3 here is CASSQDLGRGGNQPQHF. In DNA form, the CDR3 reads TGCGCCAGCAGCCAAGATCTGGGGAGAGGAGGCAATCAGCCCCAGCATTTT.

The chain recombines TRBV27 with TRBJ2-7; D is perhaps TRBD2 (6 bases). Germline V CDR1 and CDR2: MNHEY, SMNVEV (reference sequence). The CDR3 length is 13 residues. Deletions cut 9 bases from V and 2 bases from J, with 14 bases between. The CDR3 spells CASSLARTYEQYF. CDR3 nucleotides: TGTGCCAGTAGTCTAGCGCGCACCTACGAGCAGTACTTC.

This rearrangement joins TRBV6-5 to TRBJ2-1; tentatively, D is TRBD2 (5 bases). V lost 6 bases and J 8 bases, leaving 8 bases between the germline ends. Germline V lookup: CDR1 MNHEY, CDR2 SVGAGI. The CDR3 extends over 11 amino acids. CDR3 in amino acids: CASSRGHEQFF. The DNA for the CDR3 is TGTGCCAGCAGCCGAGGGCATGAGCAGTTCTTC.

This sequence joins TRBV5-1 and TRBJ1-1; TRBD1 aligns across 10 bases. The CDR3 consists of 14 residues. Germline CDR1 SGHRS, CDR2 YFSETQ. Trimming took 2 bases from V and 5 from J; bases not matched to a gene: 3. CDR3 nucleotide sequence: TGCGCCAGCAGCTTCTTGGGACAGGGGACTGAAGCTTTCTTT. This gives the protein CASSFLGQGTEAFF.

The chain uses TRBV5-4 and TRBJ1-2; D remains unclear. The CDR3 runs 15 residues. Deletions cut 1 base from V and 4 bases from J, with 14 bases between. Germline assignment: CDR1 SGHNT and CDR2 YYREEE (reference sequence). CDR3 in DNA: TGTGCCAGCAGCTTGCACCGGGGAGGGCCCTATGGCTACACCTTC. Protein product: CASSLHRGGPYGYTF. Full variable domain (outside the CDR3, taken from reference TRBV5-4 and TRBJ1-2): ETGVTQSPTHLIKTRGQQVTLRCSSQSGHNTVSWYQQALGQGPQFIFQYYREEENGRGNFPPRFSGLQFPNYSSELNVNALELDDSALYLCASSLHRGGPYGYTFGSGTRLTVV.

The genes are TRBV25-1 and TRBJ1-1, with 10 bases identical to TRBD1. The ends lost 9 bases at V and 8 bases at J; junction bases unmatched: 3. The length of the CDR3 is 11 residues. CDR1 is MGHDK, CDR2 SYGVNS, per germline. CDR3 nucleotides: TGTGCCAGTGACAGGGGGCCGGAAGCTTTCTTT. Translating it yields CASDRGPEAFF.

The V call is TRBV5-3, the J call TRBJ2-1, with D hard to call. TRBV5-3 has ORF status, its function being uncertain. The V gene lost 2 bases and the J gene lost 1 base, with 10 bases spanning the gap. This CDR3 is 15 amino acids long. Here the CDR3 DNA reads TGTGCCAGAAGCTTATTTGGCGGTTCCTACAATGAGCAGTTCTTC. This sequence encodes CARSLFGGSYNEQFF.

The chain joins TRBV27 to TRBJ1-2, with D maybe TRBD1 (5 bases). This CDR3 spans 13 amino acids. The V gene's germline CDR1 is MNHEY and CDR2 SMNVEV (reference sequence). The V end was cut by 6 bases, the J end by 7 bases, with 15 bases between. CDR3 residues: CASRLDSAGGYTF. The CDR3 DNA sequence: TGTGCCAGCAGGCTTGACAGCGCTGGTGGCTACACCTTC.

The chain's CDR3 is CAISEPNHRDREGTEAFF. The CDR3 DNA follows: TGTGCCATCAGTGAACCCAACCACCGGGACAGGGAGGGCACTGAAGCTTTCTTT. The chain employs TRBV10-3 and TRBJ1-1, with 9 bases fitting TRBD1. The CDR3 loop spans 18 amino acids. Losses at the gene ends were 3 bases for V and 4 bases for J; bases not matched to a gene: 15. CDR1 and CDR2 from the germline V gene are ENHRY and SYGVKD.

There are a few counts of this clone. The V gene is TRBV5-1, the J gene TRBJ2-1; 7 nucleotides line up with TRBD2. With 2 bases clipped from V and 6 bases from J, the junction kept 8 bases outside the gene matches. There are 15 residues in the CDR3. Per the germline V gene, CDR1 is SGHRS and CDR2 is YFSETQ. The CDR3 region is CASSFTGTISNEQFF. The CDR3 DNA is TGCGCCAGCAGCTTTACCGGGACTATCTCCAATGAGCAGTTCTTC.